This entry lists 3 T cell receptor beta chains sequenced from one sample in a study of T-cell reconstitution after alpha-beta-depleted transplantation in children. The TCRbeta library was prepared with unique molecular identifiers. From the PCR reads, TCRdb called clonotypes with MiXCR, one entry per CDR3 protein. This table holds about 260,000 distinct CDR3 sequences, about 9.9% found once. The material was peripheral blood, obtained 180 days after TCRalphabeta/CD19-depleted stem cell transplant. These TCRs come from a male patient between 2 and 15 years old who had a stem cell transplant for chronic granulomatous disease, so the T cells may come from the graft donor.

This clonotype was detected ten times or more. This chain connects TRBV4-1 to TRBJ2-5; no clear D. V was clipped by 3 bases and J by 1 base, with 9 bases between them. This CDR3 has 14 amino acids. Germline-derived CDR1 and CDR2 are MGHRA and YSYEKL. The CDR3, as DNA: TGCGCCAGCAGCCAGGCCTTCATCCAAGAGACCCAGTACTTC. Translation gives CASSQAFIQETQYF.

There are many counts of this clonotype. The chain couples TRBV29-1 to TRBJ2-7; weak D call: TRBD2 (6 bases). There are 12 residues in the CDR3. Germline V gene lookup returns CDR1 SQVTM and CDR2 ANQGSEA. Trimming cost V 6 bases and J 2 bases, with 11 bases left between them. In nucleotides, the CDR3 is TGCAGCGTGGGGACTGATCCCTACGAGCAGTACTTC. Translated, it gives CSVGTDPYEQYF.

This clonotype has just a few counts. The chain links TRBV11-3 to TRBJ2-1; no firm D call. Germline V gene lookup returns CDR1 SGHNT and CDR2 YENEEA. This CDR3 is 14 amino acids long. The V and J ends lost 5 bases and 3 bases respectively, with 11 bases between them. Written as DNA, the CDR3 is TGTGCCAGCAGCCTACAACATATCTACAATGAGCAGTTCTTC. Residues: CASSLQHIYNEQFF.